This entry lists 27 T cell receptor beta chains sequenced from one sample in a study of cytomegalovirus exposure and HLA in healthy donors. The study ran its PCR with 60 Vbeta and 13 Jbeta primers. Here immunoSEQ multiplex PCR was the method, and the copy in TCRdb shows in-frame clones only, minus some. The repertoire includes about 120,000 clones, about 81% of them detected once, and less than 3.5% sits in the top ten. What was sequenced was PBMCs. The receptors derive from a woman aged 40 to 50 in good health and CMV-seropositive.

The V call is TRBV7-6, the J call TRBJ2-1, with TRBD1 as a possible D gene (6 bases). Per the germline V gene, CDR1 is SGHVS and CDR2 is FNYEAQ. V lost 1 base to trimming and J lost 0 bases, with 13 bases between them. There are 17 residues in the CDR3. In DNA form, the CDR3 reads TGTGCCAGCAGCTTAGACGAGGGACAAAGCTCCTACAATGAGCAGTTCTTC. As protein: CASSLDEGQSSYNEQFF.

The chain combines TRBV28 with TRBJ2-7; perhaps TRBD1 as D (5 bases). The germline CDR1 and CDR2 sequences are MDHEN and SYDVKM. Trimming stripped 2 bases from V and 9 bases from J, with 17 bases between. The CDR3 spans 14 residues. CDR3 DNA sequence: TGTGCCAGCAGTTTAGCAGGGTCAAAGTCGGCGCAGTACTTC. Translated, it gives CASSLAGSKSAQYF.

The chain employs TRBV27 and TRBJ2-5, with a tentative D call TRBD1 (6 bases). Trimming left V 0 bases short and J 4 bases short, with 9 bases between. The CDR3 extends over 14 amino acids. The germline V gene has CDR1 MNHEY and CDR2 SMNVEV (reference sequence). Here the CDR3 DNA reads TGTGCCAGCAGTTTATCAGGGGGTGGAGAGACCCAGTACTTC. As protein: CASSLSGGGETQYF.

The chain has TRBV4-2 and TRBJ2-3, with D possibly being TRBD2 (6 bases). The CDR3 consists of 16 residues. V was shortened by 0 bases and J by 5 bases, with 15 bases between the two germline ends. CDR1 is LGHNA and CDR2 is YNFKEQ in the germline V gene. DNA of the CDR3: TGTGCCAGCAGCCAAGAAGGTGGGGGGAATAAAGATACGCAGTATTTT. This sequence encodes CASSQEGGGNKDTQYF.

The V call is TRBV13, the J call TRBJ2-7; D is unclear. Germline-derived CDR1 and CDR2 are PRHDT and FYEKMQ (reference sequence). Between the trimmed V and J ends, which lost 0 bases and 3 bases, there was a span of 3 bases. There are 12 residues in the CDR3. CDR3 sequence: CASSLGNYEQYF. CDR3 bases: TGTGCCAGCAGCTTAGGCAACTACGAGCAGTACTTC.

This chain connects TRBV15 to TRBJ1-1, with a tentative D call TRBD1 (5 bases). The CDR3 consists of 15 residues. Trimming shortened V by 3 bases and J by 1 base, and 12 bases separated the two germline ends. Germline V gives CDR1 LNHNV, CDR2 YYDKDF (reference sequence). CDR3 sequence (DNA): TGTGCCACCAGCAGGGGCAGGGAATCGAACACTGAAGCTTTCTTT. Its translation is CATSRGRESNTEAFF.

The genes are TRBV19 and TRBJ2-5; maybe TRBD1 (6 bases). The length of the CDR3 is 14 residues. CDR1 is LNHDA, CDR2 SQIVND, per germline (reference sequence). Trimming took off 5 bases at V and 5 bases at J, with 15 bases between the two ends. CDR3 in amino acids: CASSWGRGGETQYF. The CDR3 region has the DNA TGTGCCAGTAGTTGGGGCAGGGGTGGGGAGACCCAGTACTTC.

This chain links TRBV9 with TRBJ1-1; 11 positions match TRBD1. CDR3 length: 14 residues. Germline lookup yields CDR1 SGDLS and CDR2 YYNGEE. Trimming removed 4 bases from V and 5 bases from J; junction bases left unmatched: 4. The CDR3: CASSPGQGATEAFF. The CDR3 DNA sequence: TGTGCCAGCAGCCCAGGACAGGGGGCTACTGAAGCTTTCTTT.

This sequence joins TRBV7-2 and TRBJ1-6; possibly TRBD1 for D (6 bases). Trimming removed 5 bases from V and 6 bases from J, with 17 bases in between. The CDR3 contains 16 residues. In germline, CDR1 is SGHTA, CDR2 FQGNSA. CDR3 sequence: CASSPRSARGNSPLHF. The CDR3 region has the DNA TGTGCCAGCAGCCCCCGGTCGGCCAGGGGTAATTCACCCCTCCACTTT.

V gene TRBV27 combines with J gene TRBJ2-2, with TRBD1 as a possible D gene (6 bases). Trimming took 7 bases from V and 6 from J, leaving 12 bases between them. The CDR3 is 13 residues long. Germline-derived CDR1 and CDR2 are MNHEY and SMNVEV (reference sequence). In DNA, the CDR3 is TGTGCCAGCAAGTCAGGGGTGTCCGGGGAGCTGTTTTTT. Protein: CASKSGVSGELFF.

V gene TRBV29-1 combines with J gene TRBJ2-1, with TRBD2 matching 11 bases. The CDR3 is made up of 17 amino acids. Per the germline V gene, CDR1 is SQVTM and CDR2 is ANQGSEA. V was clipped by 5 bases and J by 1 base; unmatched bases: 10. CDR3 sequence: CSVLGPSGRYSYNEQFF. The CDR3 DNA reads as TGCAGCGTTCTCGGGCCTAGCGGGAGGTATTCCTACAATGAGCAGTTCTTC.

The chain employs TRBV7-2 and TRBJ1-4; 11 nucleotides match TRBD1. This CDR3 has 14 amino acids. Germline-derived CDR1 and CDR2 are SGHTA and FQGNSA. The J segment lost 5 bases and the V segment lost 5 bases, leaving 1 base of the junction unmatched. The CDR3 protein is CASSRDRGNEKLFF. CDR3 DNA sequence: TGTGCCAGCAGCCGGGACAGGGGGAATGAAAAACTGTTTTTT.

The chain couples TRBV4-2 to TRBJ2-7, with a weak D call TRBD2 (5 bases). The CDR3 has 19 residues. The germline gives CDR1 LGHNA, CDR2 YNFKEQ. Trimming cost V 4 bases and J 0 bases, with 25 bases left between them. In DNA form, the CDR3 reads TGTGCCAGCAGCCCCCAGGACGGAACGCGAACCCGGGGCTCCTACGAGCAGTACTTC. This codes for CASSPQDGTRTRGSYEQYF.

This clone was seen more than once but under ten times. The chain is built from TRBV9 and TRBJ1-2, with 8 bases lining up with TRBD1. V trimming: 4 bases; J trimming: 1 base; junction bases outside the gene matches: 9. CDR1 SGDLS and CDR2 YYNGEE come from the germline V gene. The CDR3 covers 16 residues. The CDR3 bases are TGTGCCAGCAGCAACCTGGACAGGGACCGTAACTATGGCTACACCTTC. Its translation is CASSNLDRDRNYGYTF.

This clone was seen just once. The chain employs TRBV4-2 and TRBJ2-7; the match to TRBD2 covers 11 bases. V lost 5 bases and J lost 4; bases outside the gene matches: 4. The CDR3 consists of 14 residues. Germline CDR1 LGHNA, CDR2 YNFKEQ. CDR3 sequence: CASSMTSGTYEQYF. The CDR3 DNA reads as TGTGCCAGCAGCATGACTAGCGGGACTTACGAGCAGTACTTC.

The CDR3 nucleotides are TGTGCCAGCAGCCGACTAGGATACTACGAGCAGTACTTC. Translation gives CASSRLGYYEQYF. This chain connects TRBV27 to TRBJ2-7, with D perhaps matching TRBD2 (6 bases). Germline CDR1 is MNHEY and CDR2 is SMNVEV (reference sequence). The ends were cut back, 6 bases at V and 3 bases at J, with 12 bases in the middle. The CDR3 runs 13 residues.

V gene TRBV5-1 combines with J gene TRBJ2-1; TRBD2 is a possible D gene (5 bases). Germline values: CDR1 SGHRS, CDR2 YFSETQ. V was cut by 0 bases and J by 7 bases, with 11 bases left in between. This CDR3 is 14 amino acids long. In nucleotides, the CDR3 is TGCGCCAGCAGCTTGGGGACTCTGGGTAATGAGCAGTTCTTC. It is translated as CASSLGTLGNEQFF.

The chain employs TRBV30 and TRBJ1-4; tentative D call: TRBD1 (5 bases). Germline CDR1 and CDR2: GTSNPN and SVGIG (reference sequence). Trimming took 0 bases from V and 7 from J, leaving 12 bases between them. The length of the CDR3 is 14 residues. CDR3 DNA sequence: TGTGCCTGGAGTGTTAAGGGGCCTGGTGAAAAACTGTTTTTT. Protein sequence: CAWSVKGPGEKLFF.

J is TRBJ2-7 and V is TRBV27; TRBD2 aligns across 16 bases. CDR3 length: 16 amino acids. The germline V gene has CDR1 MNHEY and CDR2 SMNVEV (reference sequence). V lost 0 bases and J lost 5; bases outside the gene matches: 1. The CDR3 is CASSLSGLAGGHEQYF. The CDR3 region has the DNA TGTGCCAGCAGTTTATCGGGACTAGCGGGAGGGCACGAGCAGTACTTC.

About this clone itself: One end of the junction fails to match germline, which may point to a read error. The chain couples TRBV29-1 to TRBJ2-5; 9 bases agree with TRBD1. The germline V gene has CDR1 SQVTM and CDR2 ANQGSEA. The CDR3 extends over 17 amino acids. CDR3 amino acids: CSVAAPPGQGHQETQYF. The DNA of the CDR3 is TGCAGCGTTGCGGCCCCTCCGGGACAGGGACACCAGGAGACCCAGTACTTC.

The chain employs TRBV7-7 and TRBJ2-5; D remains unclear. Germline CDR1 SSHAT, CDR2 FNYEAQ (reference sequence). Trimming removed 3 bases from V and 3 bases from J, with 8 bases in between. The CDR3 has 13 amino acids. The CDR3 bases are TGTGCCAGCAGCTTCGAGAGAAAAGAGACCCAGTACTTC. Translating it yields CASSFERKETQYF.

The J gene is TRBJ1-3, the V gene TRBV15; maybe TRBD1 (5 bases). Looked up from germline, CDR1 is LNHNV and CDR2 is YYDKDF (reference sequence). There are 13 residues in the CDR3. Trimming stripped 9 bases from V and 0 bases from J, with 9 bases between. The CDR3 loop reads CATRQSSGNTIYF. For the CDR3, the DNA is TGTGCCACTCGACAGAGCTCTGGAAACACCATATATTTT.

The rearrangement uses TRBV7-3 and TRBJ1-1, with 9 nucleotides matching TRBD1. The CDR3 length is 15 residues. V shed 4 bases, J shed 3 bases, and the junction held 6 bases outside the gene matches. Germline V gene lookup returns CDR1 SGHTA and CDR2 FQGTGA. CDR3 nucleotide sequence: TGTGCCAGCAGCTCCGGGACAGGGTTGGACACTGAAGCTTTCTTT. As protein: CASSSGTGLDTEAFF.

The chain joins TRBV13 to TRBJ2-5, with 11 bases aligning to TRBD2. V shed 1 base, J shed 4 bases, and the junction held 2 bases outside the gene matches. The CDR3 sequence is 15 residues long. The germline gives CDR1 PRHDT, CDR2 FYEKMQ (reference sequence). CDR3 bases: TGTGCCAGCAGCTTAGCTAGCGGGAGGAGAGAGACCCAGTACTTC. It translates to CASSLASGRRETQYF.

J is TRBJ1-1 and V is TRBV19; D possibly corresponds to TRBD1 (5 bases). Germline V gene sequence: CDR1 LNHDA, CDR2 SQIVND (reference sequence). The CDR3 totals 12 residues. V lost 5 bases and J lost 7, with 11 bases in between. CDR3 loop: CASSADSYEAFF. In nucleotides, the CDR3 is TGTGCCAGTAGTGCCGACAGCTATGAAGCTTTCTTT.

A remark on this clone: A much larger clone lies one base from this, so it may be a read error. V is TRBV7-9 and J is TRBJ2-3; the D is unclear. The V gene lost 2 bases and the J gene lost 2 bases, with 5 bases spanning the gap. The germline CDR1 and CDR2 sequences are SEHNR and FQNEAQ (reference sequence). This CDR3 is built from 13 residues. CDR3 loop: CASSLQDTDTQYF. In nucleotides, the CDR3 is TGTGCCAGCAGCTTACAGGACACAGATACGCAGTATTTT.

The V and J genes are TRBV6-5 and TRBJ1-1, with TRBD1 as a possible D gene (6 bases). Trimming cost V 5 bases and J 4 bases, with 17 bases left between them. This CDR3 region has 15 residues. Per germline, CDR1 MNHEY and CDR2 SVGAGI. CDR3 residues: CASSIQTGLATEAFF. CDR3 nucleotides: TGTGCCAGCAGTATACAGACAGGACTGGCCACTGAAGCTTTCTTT.